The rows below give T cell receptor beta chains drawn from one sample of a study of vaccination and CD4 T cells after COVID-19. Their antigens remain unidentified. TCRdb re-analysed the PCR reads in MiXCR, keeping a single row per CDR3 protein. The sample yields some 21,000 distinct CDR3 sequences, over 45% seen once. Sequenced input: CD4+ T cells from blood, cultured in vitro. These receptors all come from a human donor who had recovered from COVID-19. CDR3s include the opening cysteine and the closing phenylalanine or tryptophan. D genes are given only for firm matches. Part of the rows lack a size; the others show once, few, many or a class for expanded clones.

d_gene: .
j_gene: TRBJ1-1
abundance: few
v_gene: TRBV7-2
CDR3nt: TGTGCCAGCAGCTCAGCCCTCAGGGTCGGCACTGAAGCTTTCTTT
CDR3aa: CASSSALRVGTEAFF

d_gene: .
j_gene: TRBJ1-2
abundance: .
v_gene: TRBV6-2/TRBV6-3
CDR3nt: TGTGCCAGCAGTTACGCCGGGAACTATGGCTACACCTTC
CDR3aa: CASSYAGNYGYTF

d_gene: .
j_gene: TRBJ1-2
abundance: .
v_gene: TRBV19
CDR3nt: TGTGCCAGTAGTATATATCGGGGCCCCTACAGATATGGCTACACCTTC
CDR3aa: CASSIYRGPYRYGYTF

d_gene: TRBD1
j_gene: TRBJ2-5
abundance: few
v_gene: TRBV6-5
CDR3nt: TGTGCCAGCAGTTATCGACAGGGTTGGGAGACCCAGTACTTC
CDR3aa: CASSYRQGWETQYF

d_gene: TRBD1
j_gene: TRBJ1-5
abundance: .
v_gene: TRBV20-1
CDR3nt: TGCAGTGCTGCCCCCGTACAGGGGTCTGGGGAACCCCAGCATTTT
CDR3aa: CSAAPVQGSGEPQHF

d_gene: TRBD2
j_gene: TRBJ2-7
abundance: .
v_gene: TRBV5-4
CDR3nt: TGTGCCAGCAGCTTGGGGACTAGCGGGTTAGACTACGAGCAGTACTTC
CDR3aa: CASSLGTSGLDYEQYF

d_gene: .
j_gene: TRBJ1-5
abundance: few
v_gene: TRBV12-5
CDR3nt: TGTGCTAGTGGGACCCCCCTGTTGAGCAATCAGCCCCAGCATTTT
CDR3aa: CASGTPLLSNQPQHF

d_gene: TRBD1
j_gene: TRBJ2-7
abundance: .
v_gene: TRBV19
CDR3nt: TGTGCCAGTAGTCCTTGGGACAGGAGCTCCTACGAGCAGTACTTC
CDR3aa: CASSPWDRSSYEQYF

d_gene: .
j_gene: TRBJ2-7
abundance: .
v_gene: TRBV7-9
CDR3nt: TGTGCCAGCAGCCCGAATGGGGTTGGGGAGCAGTACTTC
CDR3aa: CASSPNGVGEQYF

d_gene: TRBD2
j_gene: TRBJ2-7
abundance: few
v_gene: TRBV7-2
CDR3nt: TGTGCCAGCAGCCCAAATTCGGGAGGGAGCGAGCAGTACTTC
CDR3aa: CASSPNSGGSEQYF

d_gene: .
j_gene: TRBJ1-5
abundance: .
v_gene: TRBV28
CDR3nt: TGTGCCAGCAGTTCCCGGTGGGCTAGGGAAAGCAATCAGCCCCAGCATTTT
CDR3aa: CASSSRWARESNQPQHF

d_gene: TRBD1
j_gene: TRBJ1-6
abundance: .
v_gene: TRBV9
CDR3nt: TGTGCCAGCAGCGGACGACAGGGGTCACCCCTCCACTTT
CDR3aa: CASSGRQGSPLHF

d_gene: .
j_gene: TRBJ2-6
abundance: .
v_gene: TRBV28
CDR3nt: TGTGCCAGCAGTTTCCGAGGCTCTGGGGCCAACGTCCTGACTTTC
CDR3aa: CASSFRGSGANVLTF

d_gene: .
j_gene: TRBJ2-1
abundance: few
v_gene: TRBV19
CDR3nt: TGTGCCAGTAGTAGCGGGAGAGGGGGAAGTGAGCAGTTCTTC
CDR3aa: CASSSGRGGSEQFF

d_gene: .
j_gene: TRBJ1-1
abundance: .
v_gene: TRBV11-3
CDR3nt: TGTGCCAGCAGCTTCGACAGCGACACTGAAGCTTTCTTT
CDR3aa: CASSFDSDTEAFF

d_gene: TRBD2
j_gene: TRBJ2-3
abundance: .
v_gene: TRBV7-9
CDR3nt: TGTGCCAGCAGCTTAGATGTTCGGGGGGGCCTGAGCACAGATACGCAGTATTTT
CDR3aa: CASSLDVRGGLSTDTQYF

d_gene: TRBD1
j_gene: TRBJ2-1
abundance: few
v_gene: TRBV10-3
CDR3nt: TGTGCCATTCGGGACAGGGACAATGAGCAGTTCTTC
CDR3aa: CAIRDRDNEQFF

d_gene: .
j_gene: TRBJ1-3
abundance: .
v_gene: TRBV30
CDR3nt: TGTGCCTGGAGTACGGGGGATGGAAACACCATATATTTT
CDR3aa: CAWSTGDGNTIYF

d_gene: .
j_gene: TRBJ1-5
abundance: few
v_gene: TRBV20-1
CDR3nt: TGCAGTGCTAGGGGGTTAGGGCAGAGCACCTTTCAGCCCCAGCATTTT
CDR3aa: CSARGLGQSTFQPQHF

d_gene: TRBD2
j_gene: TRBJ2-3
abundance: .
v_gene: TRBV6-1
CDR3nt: TGTGCCAGCAGAAGGGATAGCGGGAGCGAAGATACGCAGTATTTT
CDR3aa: CASRRDSGSEDTQYF

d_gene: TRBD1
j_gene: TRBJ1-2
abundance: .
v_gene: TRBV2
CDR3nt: TGTGCCAGCGCCGGGACAGCCACAGGCTACACCTTC
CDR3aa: CASAGTATGYTF

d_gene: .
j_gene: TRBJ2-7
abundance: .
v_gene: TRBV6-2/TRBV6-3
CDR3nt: TGTGCCAGTCATGAAGGGGCCTTCCTGCGCGAGCAGTACTTC
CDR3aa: CASHEGAFLREQYF

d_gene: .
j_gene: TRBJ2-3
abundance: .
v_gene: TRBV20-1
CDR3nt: TGCAGTGCTAGAGGGGGACGATTCACAGATACGCAGTATTTT
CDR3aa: CSARGGRFTDTQYF

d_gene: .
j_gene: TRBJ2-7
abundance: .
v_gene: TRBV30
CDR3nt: TGTGCCTGGAGTGGTGGACAGCGCTCTTACTTC
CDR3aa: CAWSGGQRSYF

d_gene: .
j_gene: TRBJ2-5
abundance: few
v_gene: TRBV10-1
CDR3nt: TGCGCCAGCAGTGAGTCTACAGAGACCCAGTACTTC
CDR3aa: CASSESTETQYF

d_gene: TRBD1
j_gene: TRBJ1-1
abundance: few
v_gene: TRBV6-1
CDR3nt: TGTGCCAGCAGTGAAGGGGACAGGGGTAAAGCTTTCTTT
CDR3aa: CASSEGDRGKAFF

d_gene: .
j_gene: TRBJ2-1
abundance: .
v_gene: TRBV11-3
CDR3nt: TGTGCCAGCAGCTCTAATACAGGGAACAATGAGCAGTTCTTC
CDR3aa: CASSSNTGNNEQFF

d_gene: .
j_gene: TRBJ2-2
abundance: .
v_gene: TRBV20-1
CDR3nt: TGCAGTGCGCCAATGGGAGGGGGCAACACCGGGGAGCTGTTTTTT
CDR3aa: CSAPMGGGNTGELFF

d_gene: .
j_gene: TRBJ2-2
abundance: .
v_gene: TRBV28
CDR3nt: TGTGCCAGCACCGCCACCGGGGAGCTGTTTTTT
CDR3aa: CASTATGELFF

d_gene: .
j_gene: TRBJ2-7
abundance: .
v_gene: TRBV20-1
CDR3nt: TGCAGTGCTCCCCGGGAAGGGTCCTACGAGCAGTACTTC
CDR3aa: CSAPREGSYEQYF

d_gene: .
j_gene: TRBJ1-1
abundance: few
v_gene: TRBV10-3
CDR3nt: TGTGCCATCAGTGAGGGCGGGGGGCACAGTGTGAACACTGAAGCTTTCTTT
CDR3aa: CAISEGGGHSVNTEAFF

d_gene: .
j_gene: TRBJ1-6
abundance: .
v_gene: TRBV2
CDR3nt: TGTGCCAGCACCGGGGGTGGACGGTCGCATTCACCCCTCCACTTT
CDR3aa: CASTGGGRSHSPLHF

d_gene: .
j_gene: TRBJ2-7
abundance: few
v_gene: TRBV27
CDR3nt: TGTGCCAGCAGTTTGCGTGGTGGGGACGGATCGGTGAGCTCCTACGAGCAGTACTTC
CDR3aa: CASSLRGGDGSVSSYEQYF

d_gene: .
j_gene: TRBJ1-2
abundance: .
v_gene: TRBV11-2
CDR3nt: TGTGCCAGCAGCTTAGGTCTCGCGCAGGGCTATGGCTACACCTTC
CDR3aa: CASSLGLAQGYGYTF

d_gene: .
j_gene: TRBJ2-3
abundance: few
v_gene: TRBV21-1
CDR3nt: TGTGCCAGCAGCAAAGTGAGACAGGGCACAGATACGCAGTATTTT
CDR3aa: CASSKVRQGTDTQYF

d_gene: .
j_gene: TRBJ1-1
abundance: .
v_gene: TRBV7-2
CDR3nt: TGTGCCAGCAGCGGACCCTTTATGAACACTGAAGCTTTCTTT
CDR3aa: CASSGPFMNTEAFF

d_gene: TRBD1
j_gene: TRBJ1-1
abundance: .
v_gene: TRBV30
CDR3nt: TGTGCCTGGAGTAGGAGGGGGCGGACTGAAGCTTTCTTT
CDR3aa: CAWSRRGRTEAFF

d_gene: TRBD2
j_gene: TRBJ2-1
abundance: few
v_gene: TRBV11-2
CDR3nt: TGTGCCAGCAGTTCCGGGACTAGCAACAATGAGCAGTTCTTC
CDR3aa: CASSSGTSNNEQFF

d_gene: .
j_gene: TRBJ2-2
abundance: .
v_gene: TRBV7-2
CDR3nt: TGTGCCAGCAGCTTAGGACAGTGGGACGGGGAGCTGTTTTTT
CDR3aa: CASSLGQWDGELFF

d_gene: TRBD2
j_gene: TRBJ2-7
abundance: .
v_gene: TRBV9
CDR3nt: TGTGCCAGCAGCGTCAGCAGCGGGAGCGGAGGCTACGAGCAGTACTTC
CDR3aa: CASSVSSGSGGYEQYF

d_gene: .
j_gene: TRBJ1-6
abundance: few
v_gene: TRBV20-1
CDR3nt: TGCAGTGCTAGAGATATCAGCAGGGCGGCCTATAATTCACCCCTCCACTTT
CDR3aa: CSARDISRAAYNSPLHF

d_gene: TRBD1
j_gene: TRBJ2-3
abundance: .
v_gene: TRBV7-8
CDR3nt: TGTGCCAGCAGCGGCCTACAGGGGTTTGATACGCAGTATTTT
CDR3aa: CASSGLQGFDTQYF

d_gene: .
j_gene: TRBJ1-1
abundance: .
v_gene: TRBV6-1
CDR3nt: TGTGCCAGCAGTCGGGGACACTTGAACACTGAAGCTTTCTTT
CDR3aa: CASSRGHLNTEAFF

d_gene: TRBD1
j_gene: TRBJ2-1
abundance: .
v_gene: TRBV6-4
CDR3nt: TGTGCCAGCAGTTCGACAGGGGGTCCCTACAATGAGCAGTTCTTC
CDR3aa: CASSSTGGPYNEQFF

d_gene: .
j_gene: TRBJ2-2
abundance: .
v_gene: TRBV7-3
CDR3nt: TGTGCCAGCAGCTTATCCGGGACCGGGGAGCTGTTTTTT
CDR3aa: CASSLSGTGELFF

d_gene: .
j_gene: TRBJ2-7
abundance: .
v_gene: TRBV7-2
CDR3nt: TGTGCCAGCAGCTTTTATAACCGCTACGAGCAGTACTTC
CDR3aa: CASSFYNRYEQYF

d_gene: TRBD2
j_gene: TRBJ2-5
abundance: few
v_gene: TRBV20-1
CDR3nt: TGCAGTGCTAAGGGAGGGACTAGCGGGGGATTTCAAGAGACCCAGTACTTC
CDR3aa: CSAKGGTSGGFQETQYF

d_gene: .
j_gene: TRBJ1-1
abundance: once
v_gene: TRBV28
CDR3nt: TGTGCCAGCAGCCCCGCCGGTCTGAACACTGAAGCTTTCTTT
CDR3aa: CASSPAGLNTEAFF

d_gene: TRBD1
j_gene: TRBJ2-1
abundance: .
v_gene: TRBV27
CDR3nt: TGTGCCAGCAGTTTCGATGACAGGGGCTCCAGACCCAATGAGCAGTTCTTC
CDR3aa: CASSFDDRGSRPNEQFF

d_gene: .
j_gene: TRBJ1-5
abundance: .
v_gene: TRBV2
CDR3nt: TGTGCCAGCGTCGGTTCAGAGGATCAGCCCCAGCATTTT
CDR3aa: CASVGSEDQPQHF

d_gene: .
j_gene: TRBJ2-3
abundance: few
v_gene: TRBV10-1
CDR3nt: TGCGCCAGCAGTGAGTCGACGAGGGTTCCAAATACGCAGTATTTT
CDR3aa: CASSESTRVPNTQYF